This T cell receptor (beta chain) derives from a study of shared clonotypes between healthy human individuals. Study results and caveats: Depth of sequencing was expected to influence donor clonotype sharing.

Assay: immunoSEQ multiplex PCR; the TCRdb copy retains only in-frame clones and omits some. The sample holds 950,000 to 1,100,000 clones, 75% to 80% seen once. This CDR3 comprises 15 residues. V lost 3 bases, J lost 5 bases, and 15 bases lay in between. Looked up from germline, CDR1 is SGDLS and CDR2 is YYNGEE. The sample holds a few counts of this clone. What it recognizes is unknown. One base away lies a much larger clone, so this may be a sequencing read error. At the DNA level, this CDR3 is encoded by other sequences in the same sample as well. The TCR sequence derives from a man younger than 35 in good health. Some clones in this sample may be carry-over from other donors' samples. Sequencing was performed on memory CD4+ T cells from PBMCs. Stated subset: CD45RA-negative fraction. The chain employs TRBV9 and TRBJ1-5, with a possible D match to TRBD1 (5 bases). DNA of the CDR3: TGTGCCAGCAGCGCGGGACGGGGAGGGGATCAGCCCCAGCATTTT. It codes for CASSAGRGGDQPQHF.